This T cell receptor (beta chain) was profiled in a study of blood T cell repertoires in COVID-19. Across the study: Researchers got acute and convalescent COVID-19 samples from the United States, Italy and Spain.

V shed 3 bases and J 8 bases; nucleotides not matched to a gene: 9. Germline loops: CDR1 SNHLY, CDR2 FYNNEI. The length of the CDR3 is 14 residues. The authors' processing: Cell counts per sample came from amplifying reference gene primers. Libraries were prepared by immunoSEQ multiplex PCR; TCRdb keeps only in-frame clonotypes and omits some of them. V and J calls and clone size are as listed in that table; D and trimming were resolved from the DNA. The table includes about 280,000 clones, about 82% detected once. The origin of this receptor is a man in his fifties with active or convalescent COVID-19. Sequencing used peripheral blood. This chain connects TRBV2 to TRBJ1-2, with 7 positions matching TRBD1. CDR3: CASSDTGASVGYTF. CDR3 nucleotides: TGTGCCAGCAGTGATACAGGGGCCTCTGTCGGCTACACCTTC.